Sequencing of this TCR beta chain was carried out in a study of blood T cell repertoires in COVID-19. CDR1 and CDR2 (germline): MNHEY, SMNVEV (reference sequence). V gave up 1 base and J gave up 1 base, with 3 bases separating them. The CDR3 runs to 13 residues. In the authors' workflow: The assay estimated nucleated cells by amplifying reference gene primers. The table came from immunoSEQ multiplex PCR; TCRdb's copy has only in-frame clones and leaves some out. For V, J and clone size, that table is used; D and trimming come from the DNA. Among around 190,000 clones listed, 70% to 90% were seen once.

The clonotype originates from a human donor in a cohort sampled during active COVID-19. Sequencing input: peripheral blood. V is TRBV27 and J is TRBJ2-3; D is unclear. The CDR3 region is CASSLFGTDTQYF. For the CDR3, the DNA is TGTGCCAGCAGTTTATTCGGCACAGATACGCAGTATTTT.